A single TCR beta chain is shown here with its context. No antigen is known for it. Germline loops: CDR1 MNHNS, CDR2 SASEGT. V gave up 7 bases and J gave up 4 bases; unmatched junction bases: 9. The CDR3 is 15 residues long. Preparation of the TCRbeta library was carried out with unique molecular identifiers. TCRdb reprocessed the PCR reads with MiXCR, giving one entry per CDR3 protein. The table records under 750,000 distinct CDR3 sequences, around 23% of them present only once. The data are from a study of T-cell reconstitution after alpha-beta-depleted transplantation in children. Study-level findings and limits: Surviving recipient T cells and thymic progenitors underlay high day-60 TCRbeta diversity in some patients.

The source of this sequence is a boy in the first two years of life who had a stem cell transplant for acute myeloid leukemia, so the T cells may come from the graft donor. This sequence joins TRBV6-1 and TRBJ2-4; 8 nucleotides agree with TRBD1. This sample comprised PBMCs, mostly from graft donor cells, obtained 360 days after TCRalphabeta/CD19-depleted stem cell transplant. The CDR3 nucleotides are TGTGCCAGCACCCCCGACAGGGGATTAAAAAACATTCAGTACTTC. This encodes CASTPDRGLKNIQYF.